This T cell receptor (beta chain) was found in a study of cytomegalovirus exposure and HLA in healthy donors. Study results and caveats: The study flagged about 160 TCR beta chains as cytomegalovirus-associated. Earlier analysis found most TCR beta V segments productive about 87% or about 30% of the time.

The CDR3 contains 14 residues. Germline V gives CDR1 SGHDT, CDR2 YYEEEE. The V end lost 3 bases, the J end lost 8 bases, and 17 bases lay between the germline ends. This clone showed up just a few times. Antigen unknown. Amplification used 60 Vbeta primers and 13 Jbeta primers. TCRdb keeps only in-frame clones here, not all; method: immunoSEQ multiplex PCR. The sample has approximately 180,000 clones, roughly 73% seen once. The TCR originated in a woman in her twenties or thirties in good health and CMV-seronegative. The chain has TRBV5-6 and TRBJ1-2; D unclear. Sequencing was carried out using PBMCs. The CDR3 DNA follows: TGTGCCAGCAGCTCCGACACGCCGCCCCGCGGCTACACCTTC. Its translation is CASSSDTPPRGYTF.